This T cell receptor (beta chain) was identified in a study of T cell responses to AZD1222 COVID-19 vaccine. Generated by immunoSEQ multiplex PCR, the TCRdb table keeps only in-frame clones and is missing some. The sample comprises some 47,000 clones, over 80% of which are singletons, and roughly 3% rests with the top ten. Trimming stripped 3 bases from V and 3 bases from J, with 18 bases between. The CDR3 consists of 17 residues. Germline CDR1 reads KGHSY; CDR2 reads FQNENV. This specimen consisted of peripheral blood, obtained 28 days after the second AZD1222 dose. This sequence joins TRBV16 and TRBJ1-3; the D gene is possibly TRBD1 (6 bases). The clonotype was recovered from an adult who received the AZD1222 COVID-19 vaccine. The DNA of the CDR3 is TGTGCCAGCAGCCATCCGGGGGCAGGGTCAAGTGGAAACACCATATATTTT. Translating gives CASSHPGAGSSGNTIYF.